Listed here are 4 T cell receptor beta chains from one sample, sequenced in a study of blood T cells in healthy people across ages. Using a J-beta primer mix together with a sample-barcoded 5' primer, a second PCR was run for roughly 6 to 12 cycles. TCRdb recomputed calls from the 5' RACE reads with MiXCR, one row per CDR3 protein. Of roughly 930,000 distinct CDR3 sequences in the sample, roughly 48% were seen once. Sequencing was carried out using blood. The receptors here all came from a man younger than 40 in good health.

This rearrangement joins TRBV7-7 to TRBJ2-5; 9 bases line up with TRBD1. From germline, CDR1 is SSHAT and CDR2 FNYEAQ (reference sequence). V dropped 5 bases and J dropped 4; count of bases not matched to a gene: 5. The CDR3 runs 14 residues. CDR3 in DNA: TGTGCCAGCAGCAGAGACAGGGGGGGAGAGACCCAGTACTTC. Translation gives CASSRDRGGETQYF.

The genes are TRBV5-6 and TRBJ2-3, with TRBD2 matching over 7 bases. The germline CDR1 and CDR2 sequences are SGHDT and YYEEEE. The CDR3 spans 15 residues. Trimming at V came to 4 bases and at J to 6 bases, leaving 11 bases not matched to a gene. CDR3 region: CASSPREGLVDTQYF. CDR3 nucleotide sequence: TGTGCCAGCAGCCCAAGGGAGGGGCTGGTCGATACGCAGTATTTT.

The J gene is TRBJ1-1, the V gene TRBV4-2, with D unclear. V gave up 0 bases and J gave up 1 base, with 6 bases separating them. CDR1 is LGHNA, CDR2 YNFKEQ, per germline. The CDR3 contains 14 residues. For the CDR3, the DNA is TGTGCCAGCAGCCAAGAGTCCCGGAACACTGAAGCTTTCTTT. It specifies CASSQESRNTEAFF.

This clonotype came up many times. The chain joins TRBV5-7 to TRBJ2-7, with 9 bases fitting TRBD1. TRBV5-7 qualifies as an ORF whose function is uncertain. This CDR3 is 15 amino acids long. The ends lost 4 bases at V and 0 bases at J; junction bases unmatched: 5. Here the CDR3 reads CASSPGQGRSYEQYF. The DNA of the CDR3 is TGTGCCAGCAGCCCGGGACAGGGCCGCTCCTACGAGCAGTACTTC.